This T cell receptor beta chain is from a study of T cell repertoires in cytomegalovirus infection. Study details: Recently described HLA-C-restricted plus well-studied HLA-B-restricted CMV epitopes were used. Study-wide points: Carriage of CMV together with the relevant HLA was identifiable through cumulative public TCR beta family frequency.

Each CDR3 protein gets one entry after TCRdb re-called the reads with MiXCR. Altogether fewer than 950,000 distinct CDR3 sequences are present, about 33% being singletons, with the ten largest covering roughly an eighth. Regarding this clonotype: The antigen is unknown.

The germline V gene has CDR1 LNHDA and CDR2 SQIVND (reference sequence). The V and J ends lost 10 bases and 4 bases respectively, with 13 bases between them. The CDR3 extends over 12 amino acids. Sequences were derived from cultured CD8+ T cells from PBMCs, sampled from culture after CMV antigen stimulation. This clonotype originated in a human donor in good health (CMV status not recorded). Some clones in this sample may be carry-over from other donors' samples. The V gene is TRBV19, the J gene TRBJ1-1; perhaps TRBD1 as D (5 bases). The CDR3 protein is CAIMNGATEAFF. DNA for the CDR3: TGTGCCATAATGAACGGGGCCACTGAAGCTTTCTTT.